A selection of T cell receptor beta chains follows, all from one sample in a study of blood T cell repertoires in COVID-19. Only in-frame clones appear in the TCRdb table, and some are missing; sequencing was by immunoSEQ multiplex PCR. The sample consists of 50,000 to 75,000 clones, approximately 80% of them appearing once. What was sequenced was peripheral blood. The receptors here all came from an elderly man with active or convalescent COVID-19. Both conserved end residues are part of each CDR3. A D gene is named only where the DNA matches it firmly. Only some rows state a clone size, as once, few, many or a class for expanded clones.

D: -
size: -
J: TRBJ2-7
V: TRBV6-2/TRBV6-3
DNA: TGTGCCAGCAGTTACTGGCGGGAAGCGGAGCAGTACTTC
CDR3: CASSYWREAEQYF

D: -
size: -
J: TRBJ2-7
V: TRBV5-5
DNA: TGTGCCAGCAGCTCTAGCCGACGAGACGAGCAGTACTTC
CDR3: CASSSSRRDEQYF

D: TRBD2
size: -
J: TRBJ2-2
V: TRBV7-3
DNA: TGTGCCAGCAGCCTCGGGGGGGAGCTTCCCGGGGAGCTGTTTTTT
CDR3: CASSLGGELPGELFF

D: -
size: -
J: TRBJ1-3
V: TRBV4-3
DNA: TGCGCCAGCAGCCCCCAAATGGGGGGACTCTCTGGAAACACCATATATTTT
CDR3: CASSPQMGGLSGNTIYF

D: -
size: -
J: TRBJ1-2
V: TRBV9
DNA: TGTGCCAGCAGCGTACGAATGGGGGACACCTCTAACTATGGCTACACCTTC
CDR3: CASSVRMGDTSNYGYTF

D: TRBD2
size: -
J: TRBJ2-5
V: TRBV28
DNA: TGTGCCAGCAGTTTAATACCAACGGGAGGTCGGGGGGAGACCCAGTACTTC
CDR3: CASSLIPTGGRGETQYF

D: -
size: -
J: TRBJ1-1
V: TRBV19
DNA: TGTGCCAGTAGCAGGACACCGAACACTGAAGCTTTCTTT
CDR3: CASSRTPNTEAFF

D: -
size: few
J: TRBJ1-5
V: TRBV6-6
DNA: TGTGCCACCGCCGACAGAAGCAATCAGCCCCAGCATTTT
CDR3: CATADRSNQPQHF

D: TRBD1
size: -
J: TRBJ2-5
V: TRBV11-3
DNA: TGTGCCAGCAGCTCACGGACAGGACCGGGGACCCAGTACTTC
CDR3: CASSSRTGPGTQYF

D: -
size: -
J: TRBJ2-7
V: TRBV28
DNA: TGTGCCAGCAGTTTACCAGGGAATCTCTACGAGCAGTACTTC
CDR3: CASSLPGNLYEQYF

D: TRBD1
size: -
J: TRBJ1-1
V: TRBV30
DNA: TGTGCCTGCCCGGGGGGGACAGTCAACTTTATGAACACTGAAGCTTTCTTT
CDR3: CACPGGTVNFMNTEAFF

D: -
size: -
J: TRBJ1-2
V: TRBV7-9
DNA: TGTGCCAGCAGCCATTACAGGAAACCCTATGGCTACACCTTC
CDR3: CASSHYRKPYGYTF

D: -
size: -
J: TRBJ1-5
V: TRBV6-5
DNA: TGTGCCAGCAGTTACTCACATAACACCTATCAGCCCCAGCATTTT
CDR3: CASSYSHNTYQPQHF

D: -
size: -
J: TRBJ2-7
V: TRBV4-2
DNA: TGTGCCAGCAGCCAAGCACCGGGGGCCTACGAGCAGTACTTC
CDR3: CASSQAPGAYEQYF

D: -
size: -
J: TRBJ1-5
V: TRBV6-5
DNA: TGTGCCAGCAGTCACGAGTATAGCAATCAGCCCCAGCATTTT
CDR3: CASSHEYSNQPQHF

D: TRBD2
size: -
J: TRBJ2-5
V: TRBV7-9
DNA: TGTGCCAGCAGCGCGTCCCCAAGCGGGAGCCAAGAGACCCAGTACTTC
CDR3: CASSASPSGSQETQYF

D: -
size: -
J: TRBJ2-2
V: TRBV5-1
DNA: TGCGCCAGCAGCTTACAGCCATCCGGCACCGGGGAGCTGTTTTTT
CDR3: CASSLQPSGTGELFF

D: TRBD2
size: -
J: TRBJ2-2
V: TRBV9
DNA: TGTGCCAGCAGCCCTTACGCTAGCGGGCCGGGGAGCACCGGGGAGCTGTTTTTT
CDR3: CASSPYASGPGSTGELFF

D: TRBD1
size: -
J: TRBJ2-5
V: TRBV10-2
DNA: TGCGCCAGCATCGACAGGGAAGAGACCCAGTACTTC
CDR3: CASIDREETQYF

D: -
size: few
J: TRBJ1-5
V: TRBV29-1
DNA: TGCAGCGTTGAGATAGGCGGCGGAGGAAATCAGCCCCAGCATTTT
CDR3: CSVEIGGGGNQPQHF

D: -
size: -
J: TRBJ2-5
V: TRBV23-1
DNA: TGCGCCAGCAGTATCAGACAGAAGTTTCAAGAGACCCAGTACTTC
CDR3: CASSIRQKFQETQYF

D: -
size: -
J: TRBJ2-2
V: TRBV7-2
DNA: TGTGCCAGCAGCTTGTCTAGCAACACACCGAAGCTGTTTTTT
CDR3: CASSLSSNTPKLFF